This record covers a single T cell receptor (beta chain). Its antigen remains undetermined. No base-level quality is on record; no much larger clone is a single base apart. These data are taken from a study of shared clonotypes between healthy human individuals (dated by TCRdb to about 2020). Turning to the overall study: The cohort comprised a couple of women and a few men aged 18 to 49 years. Per donor, three plates each were used for CD4 naive and CD4 memory, two for CD8 naive, and one for CD8 memory. To estimate repertoire size and how much clonotype sharing occurs between individuals, the study deeply sequenced the blood TCR repertoires of five healthy adults. Different laboratories and diverse techniques were used to prepare libraries and sequence TCR repertoires, to increase sequencing depth and limit assay-specific biases. Each donor's leukapheresis produced roughly between roughly 0.85 and 10 billion PBMCs. Study-wide findings and limitations: Because the study included a small number of donors, the genetic and exposure-history diversity represented was limited. Higher generation probabilities were observed for clonotypes shared by all four sorted-subset donors than for non-shared clonotypes. Across a few donors, around 5% of naive CD4, more than 3% of naive CD8, 2% to 2.5% of memory CD4, and roughly 0.41% of memory CD8 clonotypes were shared. Rarefaction of sorted-subset datasets indicated incomplete sequencing despite the large sequencing depth. Based on pairwise subsampling, the degree of clonotype sharing among donors was expected to be affected by sequencing depth. Naive subsets generally had larger estimated clonotype richness than memory subsets. Only blood was sampled, and tissue TCR repertoires likely differ from those in blood.

TCR CDR3 regions were amplified from genomic DNA by multiplex PCR using the deep immunoSEQ assay. Genomic DNA extracted from each cell subset was distributed evenly over all wells of several immunoSEQ 96-well plates, and each plate served as one replicate. For sorted subsets, roughly 200 ng of genomic DNA, equivalent to 30,000 or so T cell genomes, went into each replicate PCR. Purified libraries were measured with a Qubit 3.0 fluorometer, size-checked on a Bioanalyzer 2100, and measured again with the KAPA Library Quantification kit. Each immunoSEQ 96-well plate was sequenced on its own single-read 150-cycle Illumina NextSeq 550 flow cell. In the paper's pipeline: The immunoSEQ output contained only junctional sequences without quality scores, so filtering could not match that applied to full-length reads. Sequences were annotated with PyIR, a Python wrapper for IgBLAST v1.9, and V/J genes and CDR3 were assigned using IMGT germline references. Reads were filtered out if the reads had weak V/J assignments (E-value above 1e-6), no CDR3, stop codons, out-of-frame junctions, or ambiguous translated residues. V3J clonotypes were defined as sequences sharing an identical inferred V gene, J gene, and CDR3 amino acid sequence. Percentage overlap between repertoires was calculated by dividing the number of shared unique clonotypes by the size of the smaller repertoire. Richness of each repertoire was evaluated using RTK rarefaction, the Chao1 estimator, and Recon v2.1 estimates of unobserved clonotypes. Generation probabilities were computed with OLGA for all TCRbeta clonotypes obtained by the gDNA method from a handful of donors. TCRdb carries this immuneACCESS record with in-frame sequences only. Its versions omit some clonotypes, under half of them owing to an unresolved V gene in the studies checked, with the rest unexplained. V, J and clone size are those of that table, while D and trimming were read from the DNA. This sample gives under 1,100,000 clones in total; around 82% of them show up just once. The top ten clonotypes cover 0.61% of the sample.

Donors were healthy HIV-negative adults with no recently reported acute infections or vaccinations. Only Caucasian adults living in Nashville, Tennessee, USA were represented among the donors. CD4+ T cells were enriched by magnetic negative selection; naive cells were then positively selected on CD45RA, and the negative fraction formed the memory subset. Blood was obtained by leukapheresis, after which PBMCs were separated by Ficoll-Histopaque density gradient centrifugation and cryopreserved in liquid nitrogen vapor phase. Purity and quantity of every magnetically sorted T cell population were checked by analytical flow cytometry. From each sorted fraction, genomic DNA was isolated and quantified by UV absorbance on a Nanodrop 2000c. V lost 7 bases and J lost 6 bases; the stretch between them is 10 bases long. The CDR3 runs 12 residues from the cysteine to the phenylalanine. Of the read, only the CDR3 DNA is kept; its 36 bases are in frame from base 1. Taken from the germline V gene, the CDR1 and CDR2 loops are SNHLY and FYNNEI.

The clonotype originates from a man in his late teens or twenties in good health. Some clones in this sample may be carry-over from other donors' samples. The chain was built from TRBV2 and TRBJ2-1; a tentative D match to TRBD1 spans 5 bases. The sequenced sample consisted of memory CD4+ T cells from PBMCs. The sample's cell subset or site label, in plain terms: CD45RA-negative fraction. The base sequence is TGTGCCAGCACTCGACAGTCCAATGAGCAGTTCTTC. Its translation is CASTRQSNEQFF.